These 11 T cell receptor beta chains were sequenced from one sample in a study of a mutant IDH1 vaccine in newly diagnosed glioma. Stated time point: week 5, during vaccination. All doses held 300 ug of mutant IDH1 20-mer peptide, with topical imiquimod. Produced via immunoSEQ multiplex PCR; TCRdb's table is partial and in-frame only. The top ten clones hold 0.56% of a sample with tens of thousands of clones, 90% to 95% of them seen once. For these TCRs, the target antigens are not known. Here the sequenced sample was PBMCs, taken from a glioma patient whose treatment included an IDH1 peptide vaccine. These receptors came from a woman aged 45-65 years with glioma.

This chain links TRBV4-2 with TRBJ1-6, with a possible D match to TRBD1 (6 bases). CDR1 is LGHNA and CDR2 is YNFKEQ in the germline V gene. The CDR3 spans 15 residues. The V end lost 1 base, the J end lost 7 bases, and 11 bases lay between the germline ends. This CDR3 is CASSQGYRENSPLHF. CDR3 bases: TGTGCCAGCAGCCAAGGTTACAGGGAAAATTCACCCCTCCACTTT.

This chain uses TRBV9 with TRBJ2-1; D might be TRBD1 or TRBD2, each matching 5 bases. This CDR3 is built from 17 residues. Trimming removed 3 bases at V and 0 bases at J, with 16 bases between. In germline, CDR1 is SGDLS, CDR2 YYNGEE. CDR3 residues: CASSATGRPSSYNEQFF. CDR3 in DNA: TGTGCCAGCAGCGCAACGGGACGGCCGAGCTCCTACAATGAGCAGTTCTTC.

The rearrangement links TRBV27 to TRBJ1-4, with TRBD1 matching over 7 bases. CDR1 and CDR2 (germline): MNHEY, SMNVEV (reference sequence). Unmatched junction bases numbered 5, after V lost 5 bases and J lost 8 bases. The CDR3 totals 13 residues. The DNA for the CDR3 is TGTGCCAGCAGTCTCCAGGGGGTAGAAAAACTGTTTTTT. Protein product: CASSLQGVEKLFF.

The V gene is TRBV19, the J gene TRBJ1-4; D is ambiguous. Deletions cut 6 bases from V and 7 bases from J, with 15 bases between. This CDR3 has 14 amino acids. Looked up from germline, CDR1 is LNHDA and CDR2 is SQIVND (reference sequence). For the CDR3, the DNA is TGTGCCAGTAGGTCTCGCGGTGGATCTGAAAAACTGTTTTTT. Translated, it gives CASRSRGGSEKLFF.

This clone was seen a single time. The rearrangement uses TRBV2 and TRBJ2-7; D call uncertain. The CDR3 is 13 residues long. Trimming stripped 11 bases from V and 5 bases from J, with 19 bases between. CDR1 SNHLY and CDR2 FYNNEI come from the germline V gene. DNA for the CDR3: TGTGCCGGCCGACTGGATGGATCCCACGAGCAGTACTTC. Protein sequence: CAGRLDGSHEQYF.

This chain uses TRBV27 with TRBJ2-1, with 10 bases that match TRBD1. Looked up from germline, CDR1 is MNHEY and CDR2 is SMNVEV (reference sequence). The CDR3 is 16 residues long. Germline trimming cut 5 bases from V and 6 bases from J; bases unmatched to any gene: 10. Written as DNA, the CDR3 is TGTGCCAGCAGTCCTCATGGGGACAGGGGCTCCAATGAGCAGTTCTTC. Translating it yields CASSPHGDRGSNEQFF.

The rearrangement links TRBV30 to TRBJ2-5; tentatively, D is TRBD1 (6 bases). The CDR3 has 14 residues. V was trimmed by 0 bases and J by 4 bases, leaving 12 bases between them. The germline V gene encodes CDR1 GTSNPN and CDR2 SVGIG (reference sequence). The chain's CDR3 is CAWSVGLGGETQYF. CDR3 DNA sequence: TGTGCCTGGAGTGTAGGTCTAGGGGGAGAGACCCAGTACTTC.

The rearrangement links TRBV4-1 to TRBJ1-1, with D uncertain. This CDR3 spans 13 amino acids. V shed 0 bases and J shed 6 bases, with 8 bases lying between them. Germline V CDR1 and CDR2: MGHRA, YSYEKL. CDR3 region: CASSQDIGPEAFF. CDR3 nucleotide sequence: TGCGCCAGCAGCCAAGACATCGGCCCTGAAGCTTTCTTT.

The gene calls are TRBV7-9 and TRBJ1-1; 7 bases align to TRBD1. J lost 5 bases, V lost 5 bases, and 5 bases had no gene match. The CDR3 sequence is 13 residues long. CDR1 and CDR2 from the germline V gene are SEHNR and FQNEAQ (reference sequence). The CDR3 protein is CASSTGVRTEAFF. The DNA for the CDR3 is TGTGCCAGCAGCACAGGGGTCAGGACTGAAGCTTTCTTT.

The chain joins TRBV5-1 to TRBJ2-3, with D uncertain. The germline CDR1 and CDR2 sequences are SGHRS and YFSETQ. The V end lost 1 base, the J end lost 4 bases, and 10 bases lay between the germline ends. The CDR3 is made up of 14 amino acids. For the CDR3, the DNA is TGCGCCAGCAGCTTGCAGATTGGAGCAGATACGCAGTATTTT. This encodes CASSLQIGADTQYF.

The chain couples TRBV18 to TRBJ2-7; unclear D gene. Germline CDR1 KGHSH, CDR2 LQKENI. The V gene lost 5 bases and the J gene lost 1 base, with 3 bases spanning the gap. The length of the CDR3 is 11 residues. The CDR3 DNA is TGTGCCAGCTCATCGTCCTACGAGCAGTACTTC. It codes for CASSSSYEQYF.